This T cell receptor beta chain was sequenced in a study of blood T cell repertoires in COVID-19. Study details: Nucleic acid was either cDNA or gDNA, and it came from T cells, B-cell-depleted T cells, or PBMCs.

CDR3 size: 16 residues. Per the germline V gene, CDR1 is MNHEY and CDR2 is SVGAGI. Germline trimming cut 2 bases from V and 0 bases from J; bases unmatched to any gene: 4. This clone was detected only once. Those enrolled, adults aged roughly 18 to 100 years, came from under 25 US areas. Allocation to cohorts depended on clinical history reported by the participants. Authors' processing steps: It was from reference gene primer amplification that nucleated cell counts were estimated. Some clones are missing from TCRdb's copy, which holds only in-frame ones; the method was immunoSEQ multiplex PCR. V and J calls and clone size follow that table, whereas D and trimming were derived from the DNA. The sample includes 300,000 to 400,000 clones, approximately 88% of them seen just once.

The TCR sequence derives from a man under 40 who had recovered from COVID-19. This chain connects TRBV6-5 to TRBJ1-1; 9 positions agree with TRBD1. The sample taken for sequencing was PBMCs or T cells enriched from blood (not recorded which). CDR3 sequence: CASSYRTGVMNTEAFF. CDR3 sequence (DNA): TGTGCCAGCAGTTACAGGACAGGGGTTATGAACACTGAAGCTTTCTTT.